The entry below describes one T cell receptor beta chain. The data stem from a study of early T cells in non-severe SARS-CoV-2 infection. MiXCR was run by TCRdb on the 5' RACE reads, yielding one entry per CDR3 protein. This sample yields about 110,000 distinct CDR3 sequences, of which around 10% are seen a single time; roughly 2.9% belongs to the top ten. Germline values: CDR1 LGHNT, CDR2 FRNRAP. After removal of 3 bases from V and 8 bases from J, the junction contained 4 bases not matched to a gene. The CDR3 consists of 14 residues. The sequence was obtained from an adult who was a healthcare worker with PCR-confirmed SARS-CoV-2 infection or an uninfected control (not recorded which). The chain uses TRBV12-5 and TRBJ2-1, with 10 bases lining up with TRBD2. Sequencing input: whole blood. As DNA, the CDR3 is TGTGCTAGTGGTTTAGCGGGGGGGCAGGATGAGCAGTTCTTC. Its protein product is CASGLAGGQDEQFF.